Presented here are 24 T cell receptor beta chains from one specimen sequenced in a study of blood T cell repertoires in COVID-19. Clones were sequenced by immunoSEQ multiplex PCR, and TCRdb holds only the in-frame ones, with some missing. The sample carries around 190,000 clones, approximately 85% recorded once. The sample consisted of PBMCs or T cells enriched from blood (not recorded which). The source of these receptors is a man aged 35-49 years with acute COVID-19.

This sequence joins TRBV30 and TRBJ2-7, with 7 bases that match TRBD2. Germline V lookup: CDR1 GTSNPN, CDR2 SVGIG (reference sequence). The CDR3 extends over 14 amino acids. The junction had 7 bases not matched to a gene; V was cut back by 2 bases and J by 3 bases. The CDR3 spells CAWSPGLGGYEQYF. The CDR3 region has the DNA TGTGCCTGGAGTCCTGGACTAGGAGGCTACGAGCAGTACTTC.

This clone turned up a few times. V usage is TRBV6-5 and J usage is TRBJ1-5, with D hard to call. Trimming stripped 6 bases from V and 6 bases from J, with 15 bases between. The CDR3 runs to 14 residues. In germline, CDR1 is MNHEY, CDR2 SVGAGI. In DNA, the CDR3 is TGTGCCAGCAGCGTGACACCCGAACCTCAGCCCCAGCATTTT. Amino acid sequence: CASSVTPEPQPQHF.

The rearrangement uses TRBV28 and TRBJ2-7; tentatively, D is TRBD1 (5 bases). This CDR3 has 15 amino acids. Germline values: CDR1 MDHEN, CDR2 SYDVKM. V was pared by 6 bases and J by 2 bases, with 17 bases between. CDR3 protein: CASSTYSQGTYEQYF. CDR3 in DNA: TGTGCCAGCAGCACCTACTCGCAGGGAACCTACGAGCAGTACTTC.

This clone was picked up a small number of times. CDR3: CASSRDRLDNEQFF. In nucleotides, the CDR3 is TGTGCCAGCAGCCGCGATAGGCTAGACAATGAGCAGTTCTTC. The chain links TRBV7-3 to TRBJ2-1, with no clear D. Looked up from germline, CDR1 is SGHTA and CDR2 is FQGTGA. The CDR3 is 14 amino acids. The germline V and J ends were trimmed by 5 bases and 5 bases, with 13 bases remaining between them.

The chain uses TRBV19 and TRBJ1-2; 9 bases fit TRBD1. This CDR3 is 16 amino acids long. Germline loops: CDR1 LNHDA, CDR2 SQIVND (reference sequence). V shed 9 bases, J shed 5 bases, and the junction held 16 bases outside the gene matches. The CDR3 region is CASRPGQGRLGYGYTF. DNA of the CDR3: TGTGCCAGCCGACCGGGACAGGGCCGACTAGGTTATGGCTACACCTTC.

This clone appeared once. V and J are TRBV19 and TRBJ1-5; TRBD1 might be the D (5 bases). The CDR3 has 15 amino acids. The V end was cut by 8 bases, the J end by 4 bases, with 18 bases between. Germline lookup yields CDR1 LNHDA and CDR2 SQIVND (reference sequence). CDR3 residues: CASSSPDRPNQPQHF. Here the CDR3 DNA reads TGTGCCAGTTCATCCCCCGACAGACCTAATCAGCCCCAGCATTTT.

The genes are TRBV5-1 and TRBJ1-3, with 8 positions matching TRBD1. V shed 4 bases, J shed 4 bases, and the junction held 4 bases outside the gene matches. The CDR3 covers 14 residues. CDR1 and CDR2 (germline): SGHRS, YFSETQ. This CDR3 is CASSLTGVGNTIYF. CDR3 nucleotide sequence: TGCGCCAGCAGCCTGACAGGGGTAGGAAACACCATATATTTT.

This chain uses TRBV9 with TRBJ1-1; a weak D match, TRBD1 (6 bases). Trimming removed 2 bases at V and 6 bases at J, with 11 bases between. Germline lookup yields CDR1 SGDLS and CDR2 YYNGEE. The CDR3 consists of 13 residues. CDR3 amino acids: CASSVTTGSEAFF. CDR3 nucleotides: TGTGCCAGCAGCGTGACGACAGGTTCTGAAGCTTTCTTT.

Here the CDR3 reads CASTTRDRKREAFF. Written as DNA, the CDR3 is TGTGCCAGCACCACCCGGGACAGAAAGAGAGAAGCTTTCTTT. The gene calls are TRBV6-5 and TRBJ1-1, with 7 positions matching TRBD1. This CDR3 has 14 amino acids. V shed 7 bases and J 8 bases; nucleotides not matched to a gene: 13. CDR1 is MNHEY and CDR2 is SVGAGI in the germline V gene.

The genes are TRBV6-6 and TRBJ2-7; no definite D call. The V end lost 6 bases, the J end lost 6 bases, and 9 bases lay between the germline ends. This CDR3 is 11 amino acids long. From germline, CDR1 is MNHNY and CDR2 SVGAGI (reference sequence). The CDR3 loop is CASSATGEQYF. CDR3 nucleotides: TGTGCCAGCAGCGCTACTGGCGAGCAGTACTTC.

In DNA, the CDR3 is TGCGCCAGCAGTAGACTAGCGGGAGAGATGGGCGAGCAGTACTTC. It codes for CASSRLAGEMGEQYF. V is TRBV5-1 and J is TRBJ2-7, with 12 positions matching TRBD2. This CDR3 spans 15 amino acids. CDR1 and CDR2 from the germline V gene are SGHRS and YFSETQ. V lost 5 bases and J lost 6; bases outside the gene matches: 9.

This clone was detected only a few times. The genes are TRBV5-1 and TRBJ1-4, with TRBD1 as a possible D gene (5 bases). The V gene lost 3 bases and the J gene lost 3 bases, with 9 bases spanning the gap. Germline lookup yields CDR1 SGHRS and CDR2 YFSETQ. The CDR3 sequence is 14 residues long. CDR3 sequence: CASSSGGANEKLFF. The CDR3 bases are TGCGCCAGCAGCTCCGGAGGGGCTAATGAAAAACTGTTTTTT.

In DNA, the CDR3 is TGTGCCAGCAGCGTAGACGGCGGGGGCACAGATACGCAGTATTTT. As protein: CASSVDGGGTDTQYF. V is TRBV9 and J is TRBJ2-3; weak D call: TRBD2 (6 bases). The V gene's germline CDR1 is SGDLS and CDR2 YYNGEE. Trimming cost V 0 bases and J 1 base, with 9 bases left between them. The CDR3 has 15 amino acids.

The chain couples TRBV7-3 to TRBJ2-3; the D is unclear. There are 14 residues in the CDR3. Germline CDR1 SGHTA, CDR2 FQGTGA. V lost 5 bases and J lost 4, with 13 bases in between. The CDR3 protein is CASSDERSADTQYF. CDR3 DNA sequence: TGTGCCAGCAGCGATGAGAGGAGTGCAGATACGCAGTATTTT.

The rearrangement joins TRBV5-1 to TRBJ1-1; 7 nucleotides line up with TRBD1. Germline loops: CDR1 SGHRS, CDR2 YFSETQ. The J segment lost 0 bases and the V segment lost 3 bases, leaving 5 bases of the junction unmatched. This CDR3 is built from 15 residues. The CDR3: CASSSQQGMNTEAFF. DNA of the CDR3: TGCGCCAGCAGCTCCCAACAGGGGATGAACACTGAAGCTTTCTTT.

This clone has a single count. V gene TRBV2 combines with J gene TRBJ1-1; no reliable D call. CDR1 is SNHLY and CDR2 is FYNNEI in the germline V gene. This CDR3 region has 14 residues. Between the trimmed V and J ends, which lost 3 bases and 4 bases, there was a span of 12 bases. This CDR3 reads CASSDSGTLTEAFF. CDR3 sequence (DNA): TGTGCCAGCAGTGACTCAGGCACCCTCACTGAAGCTTTCTTT.

This chain links TRBV5-4 with TRBJ2-5, with a possible D match to TRBD2 (6 bases). The CDR3 length is 15 residues. Trimming took off 2 bases at V and 2 bases at J, with 13 bases between the two ends. Germline-derived CDR1 and CDR2 are SGHNT and YYREEE (reference sequence). The CDR3 DNA reads as TGTGCCAGCAGCTTTGGAGGGGACGTACAAGAGACCCAGTACTTC. Its translation: CASSFGGDVQETQYF. The full variable domain, rest sourced from reference TRBV5-4 and TRBJ2-5, is ETGVTQSPTHLIKTRGQQVTLRCSSQSGHNTVSWYQQALGQGPQFIFQYYREEENGRGNFPPRFSGLQFPNYSSELNVNALELDDSALYLCASSFGGDVQETQYFGPGTRLLVL.

This clone was seen a handful of times. The rearrangement links TRBV6-5 to TRBJ1-1; TRBD1 aligns across 9 bases. This CDR3 region has 13 residues. Trimming at V came to 6 bases and at J to 6 bases, leaving 5 bases not matched to a gene. Germline loops: CDR1 MNHEY, CDR2 SVGAGI. CDR3 nucleotides: TGTGCCAGCAGACGAGGACAGGGGCCTGAAGCTTTCTTT. This translates into CASRRGQGPEAFF.

The genes are TRBV12-3 or TRBV12-4 and TRBJ2-7; 9 bases line up with TRBD1. Germline trimming cut 5 bases from V and 3 bases from J; bases unmatched to any gene: 2. This CDR3 has 13 amino acids. CDR3 protein: CASSPGQGYEQYF. The CDR3 DNA reads as TGTGCCAGCAGTCCGGGACAGGGCTACGAGCAGTACTTC.

The V and J genes are TRBV7-9 and TRBJ2-4; TRBD1 aligns across 8 bases. Trimming removed 5 bases from V and 0 bases from J; junction bases left unmatched: 9. CDR3 length: 17 amino acids. The V gene's germline CDR1 is SEHNR and CDR2 FQNEAQ (reference sequence). CDR3 residues: CASSQTDRGLAKNIQYF. DNA of the CDR3: TGTGCCAGCAGCCAGACTGACAGGGGTTTAGCCAAAAACATTCAGTACTTC.

V usage is TRBV6-5 and J usage is TRBJ1-2; tentative D call: TRBD1 (6 bases). CDR1 is MNHEY and CDR2 is SVGAGI in the germline V gene. The CDR3 length is 13 residues. V gave up 5 bases and J gave up 6 bases, with 13 bases separating them. The chain's CDR3 is CASSLQGRNGYTF. DNA for the CDR3: TGTGCCAGCAGTCTCCAGGGGCGTAATGGCTACACCTTC.

This clone was found a few times. The CDR3 protein is CASSLSSGRALNEQFF. In DNA form, the CDR3 reads TGTGCCAGCAGTTTATCTAGCGGGAGGGCGCTCAATGAGCAGTTCTTC. The rearrangement links TRBV28 to TRBJ2-1; TRBD2 agrees at 12 bases. V gave up 1 base and J gave up 6 bases; unmatched junction bases: 4. This CDR3 has 16 amino acids. Germline lookup yields CDR1 MDHEN and CDR2 SYDVKM.

V usage is TRBV14 and J usage is TRBJ1-6; D perhaps matches TRBD1 (5 bases). The CDR3 totals 15 residues. The germline gives CDR1 SGHDN, CDR2 FVKESK. Trimming took 0 bases from V and 9 from J, leaving 12 bases between them. The CDR3 nucleotides are TGTGCCAGCAGCCAAGATCCAGGGAAGAGTTCACCCCTCCACTTT. This encodes CASSQDPGKSSPLHF.

V gene TRBV28 combines with J gene TRBJ1-5, with D hard to call. V was cut by 5 bases and J by 7 bases, with 15 bases left in between. This CDR3 has 14 residues. CDR1 is MDHEN and CDR2 is SYDVKM in the germline V gene. This chain's CDR3 is CASSPISGNQPQHF. The CDR3 nucleotides read TGTGCCAGCAGTCCGATCTCGGGGAACCAGCCCCAGCATTTT.